This TCR beta chain was sequenced during a study of blood T cell repertoires in COVID-19. Study context: Symptom resolution, clearance, or two negative PCRs marked donors in Cohort 3 as recovered. Sources were T cells, B-cell-depleted T cells, or PBMCs; the material itself was cDNA or gDNA.

This CDR3 contains 11 residues. The V and J ends lost 4 bases and 3 bases respectively, with 4 bases between them. CDR1 SGHRS and CDR2 YFSETQ come from the germline V gene. Participants, about 18 to 90 years old, spanned 25 or so US areas. Researchers sorted participants into cohorts using their self-reported clinical history. Here immunoSEQ multiplex PCR was the method, and the copy in TCRdb shows in-frame clones only, minus some. The table has about 170,000 clones, around 80% seen once. The chain recombines TRBV5-1 with TRBJ1-1; D is ambiguous. This sequence was found in a woman in her 70s in a cohort exposed to, infected with or recovered from COVID-19 (not recorded which). Input material: PBMCs or T cells enriched from blood (not recorded which). CDR3 amino acids: CASSIDTEAFF. As DNA, the CDR3 is TGCGCCAGCAGCATAGACACTGAAGCTTTCTTT.